This T cell receptor (beta chain) was sequenced in a study of metastatic and nonmetastatic thyroid tumors. Every patient was untreated before thyroid surgery. V was pared by 6 bases and J by 7 bases, with 5 bases of the junction left unmatched. This CDR3 has 12 residues. This clone appeared a few times. MiXCR was used by TCRdb to re-call the PCR reads. The repertoire holds approximately 35,000 clones, with 33% as singletons. The sample was tumor tissue. The TCR sequence derives from a female donor with papillary thyroid cancer or a benign thyroid nodule (not recorded which). Some clones in this sample may be carry-over from other donors' samples. The V call is TRBV12-3 or TRBV12-4, the J call TRBJ2-7; 8 bases align to TRBD1. The CDR3 nucleotides are TGTGCCAGCAGGCAGACAGGGGCTGAGCAGTACTTC. Translating it yields CASRQTGAEQYF.